This TCR beta chain was captured by sequencing in a study of blood T cell repertoires in COVID-19. Study background: The cDNA or gDNA used as material had been derived from T cells, B-cell-depleted T cells, or PBMCs.

Only in-frame clones appear in the TCRdb table, and some are missing; sequencing was by immunoSEQ multiplex PCR. The sample contains some 320,000 clones, about 91% of which appear only once. V shed 2 bases and J shed 4 bases, with 9 bases lying between them. The CDR3 is made up of 13 amino acids. Germline assignment: CDR1 MNHNY and CDR2 SVGAGI (reference sequence). This chain connects TRBV6-6 to TRBJ2-7; perhaps TRBD2 as D (6 bases). The sequenced sample consisted of peripheral blood. The receptor was derived from a woman aged 25 to 45 who had recovered from COVID-19. This CDR3 is CASSYPTSYEQYF. CDR3 DNA sequence: TGTGCCAGCAGTTACCCGACTAGTTACGAGCAGTACTTC.